The sequence of this T cell receptor beta chain was determined in a study of blood T cell repertoires in COVID-19. Across the whole study: Specimens from acute and convalescent COVID-19 originated in the United States, Italy and Spain.

V was shortened by 10 bases and J by 3 bases, with 12 bases between the two germline ends. The CDR3 is 13 amino acids. Germline assignment: CDR1 ENHRY and CDR2 SYGVKD. Original methodology: Reference gene primer amplification in the assay estimated nucleated cell counts. TCRdb's copy holds only in-frame clones and misses some; the assay was immunoSEQ multiplex PCR. D and trimming were read from the DNA, whereas the V and J calls and clone size are those reported in that table. This sample carries 200,000 to 250,000 clones, roughly 84% of them seen once, and the ten largest clones take about 4%. In this sample, this clone turned up a few times.

The genes are TRBV10-3 and TRBJ1-4, with a weak D call TRBD1 (5 bases). The source is a middle-aged woman with active or convalescent COVID-19. Input material: peripheral blood. CDR3 DNA: TGTGCCACGCAGGGCGACTCTAATGAAAAACTGTTTTTT. Protein sequence: CATQGDSNEKLFF.